The rows below give T cell receptor beta chains drawn from one sample of a study of identical twins. Each CDR3 protein gets one entry after TCRdb re-called the 5' RACE reads with MiXCR. This sample has about 470,000 distinct CDR3 sequences, with roughly 26% found just once. These data were also reused for a study on T cells expressing NK-cell markers.

The sequencing input was CD4+ T cells sorted from blood. These receptor sequences come from a woman between 18 and 29 years old in good health. The conserved cysteine and the conserved F or W are not part of the CDR3 here.

v_call	cdr3_aa
TRBV12-3/TRBV12-4	ASSLSGEQY
TRBV12-3/TRBV12-4	ASSHTGTGSNEQY
TRBV28	ASASSLNTEAF
TRBV7-2	ASSLQAHRGDTQY
TRBV5-1	ASSLRGVVETQY
TRBV20-1	SAPRQGEDQPQH
TRBV12-3/TRBV12-4	ASSFPGGRTDTQY
TRBV12-3/TRBV12-4	ASSPRYEQY
TRBV20-1	SPLRGDTQY
TRBV10-3	AISEQGSTGELF
TRBV12-3/TRBV12-4	ASSLLGQEGVKLF
TRBV25-1	ASGTGYYEQY
TRBV2	ASSGLATDSSYNEQF
TRBV7-9	ASSRTYTGAGANVLT
TRBV7-2	ASSSALADTGELF
TRBV10-1	ASSESLASGRANEQF
TRBV6-2/TRBV6-3	ASALGTSGANEQF
TRBV10-1	ASSESRLAGYMGRLDTQY
TRBV11-2	ASSPMASYNEQF
TRBV7-2	ASSYRQGAFSYNEQF
TRBV24-1	ATSLNKWSDEQF
TRBV5-1	ASTFSGAYQETQY
TRBV20-1	SASSPLATHTDTQY
TRBV14	ASSPGNYNEQF
TRBV4-2	ASSLSAGGPDNEQF
TRBV3-1	ASSQMSTSGPGNEQF
TRBV5-5	ASSPGGLAAYEQY
TRBV7-9	ASSPGQGGQKLF
TRBV15	ATSREGGAEQF
TRBV5-1	ASSFLKPPYEQY
TRBV20-1	SAKDPGQVYNEQF
TRBV18	ASSPPAGDHEQY
TRBV7-9	ASSLTGVWETQY
TRBV7-2	ASSLGRQGNEQF
TRBV3-1	ASSQTAEQF
TRBV5-1	ASSLAESGDSYNEQF
TRBV7-6	ASSITNRAYEQY